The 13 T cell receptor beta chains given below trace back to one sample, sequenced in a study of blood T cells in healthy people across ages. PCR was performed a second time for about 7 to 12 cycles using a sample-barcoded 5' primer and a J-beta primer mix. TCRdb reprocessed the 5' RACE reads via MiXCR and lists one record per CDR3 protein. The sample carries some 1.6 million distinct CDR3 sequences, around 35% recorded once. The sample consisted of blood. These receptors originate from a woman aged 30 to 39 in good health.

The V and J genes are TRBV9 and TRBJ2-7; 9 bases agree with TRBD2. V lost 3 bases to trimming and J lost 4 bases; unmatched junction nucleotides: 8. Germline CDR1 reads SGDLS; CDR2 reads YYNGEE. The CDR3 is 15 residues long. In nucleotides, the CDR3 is TGTGCCAGCAGCGGGGGGGCTAGCGGGATGTACGAGCAGTACTTC. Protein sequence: CASSGGASGMYEQYF.

Here the CDR3 DNA reads TGTGCCAGCAATGGCGGGGATTTCTACAATGAGCAGTTCTTC. This sequence encodes CASNGGDFYNEQFF. The gene calls are TRBV9 and TRBJ2-1, with D perhaps matching TRBD2 (6 bases). The V end was cut by 6 bases, the J end by 3 bases, with 13 bases between. Per the germline V gene, CDR1 is SGDLS and CDR2 is YYNGEE. The CDR3 totals 14 residues.

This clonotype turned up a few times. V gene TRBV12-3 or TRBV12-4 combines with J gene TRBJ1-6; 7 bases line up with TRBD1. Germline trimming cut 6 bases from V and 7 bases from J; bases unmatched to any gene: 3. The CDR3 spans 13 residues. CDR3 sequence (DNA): TGTGCCAGCAGCGGACAGGCAAATTCACCCCTCCACTTT. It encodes CASSGQANSPLHF.

The CDR3 here is CSVPGGDTEAFF. The DNA of the CDR3 is TGCAGTGTCCCAGGGGGAGACACTGAAGCTTTCTTT. The chain combines TRBV20-1 with TRBJ1-1, with 7 nucleotides matching TRBD1. CDR1 and CDR2 (germline): DFQATT, SNEGSKA (reference sequence). This CDR3 spans 12 amino acids. Trimming cost V 7 bases and J 3 bases; bases outside gene matches: 5.

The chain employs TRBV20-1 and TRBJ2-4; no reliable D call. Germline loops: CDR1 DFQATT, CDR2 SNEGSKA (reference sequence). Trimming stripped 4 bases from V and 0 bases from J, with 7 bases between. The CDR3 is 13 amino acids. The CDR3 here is CSAKWLAKNIQYF. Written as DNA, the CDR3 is TGCAGTGCTAAATGGCTAGCCAAAAACATTCAGTACTTC.

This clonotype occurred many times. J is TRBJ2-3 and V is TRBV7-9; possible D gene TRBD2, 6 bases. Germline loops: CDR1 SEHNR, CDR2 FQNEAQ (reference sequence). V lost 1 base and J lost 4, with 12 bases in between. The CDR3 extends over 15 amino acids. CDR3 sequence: CASSLGLEDADTQYF. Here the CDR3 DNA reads TGTGCCAGCAGCTTAGGACTAGAAGACGCAGATACGCAGTATTTT.

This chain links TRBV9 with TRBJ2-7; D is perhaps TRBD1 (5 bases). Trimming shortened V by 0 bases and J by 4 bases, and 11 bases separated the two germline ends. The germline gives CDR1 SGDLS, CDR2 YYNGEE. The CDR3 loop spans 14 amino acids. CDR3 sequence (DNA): TGTGCCAGCAGCGTAGGGCAGGGTCGGTACGAGCAGTACTTC. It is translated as CASSVGQGRYEQYF.

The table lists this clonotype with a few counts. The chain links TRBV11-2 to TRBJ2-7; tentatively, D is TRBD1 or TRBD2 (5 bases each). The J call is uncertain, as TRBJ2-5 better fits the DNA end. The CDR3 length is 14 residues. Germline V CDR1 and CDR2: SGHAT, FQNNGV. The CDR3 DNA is TGTGCCAGCAGCTCACGCTGGGGGTTGGAGACCCAGTACTTC. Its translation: CASSSRWGLETQYF.

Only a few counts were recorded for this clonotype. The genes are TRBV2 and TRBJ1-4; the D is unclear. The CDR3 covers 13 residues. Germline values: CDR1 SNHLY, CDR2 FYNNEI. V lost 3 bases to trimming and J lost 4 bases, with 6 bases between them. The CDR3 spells CASSDGLNEKLFF. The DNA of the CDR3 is TGTGCCAGCAGTGATGGACTTAATGAAAAACTGTTTTTT.

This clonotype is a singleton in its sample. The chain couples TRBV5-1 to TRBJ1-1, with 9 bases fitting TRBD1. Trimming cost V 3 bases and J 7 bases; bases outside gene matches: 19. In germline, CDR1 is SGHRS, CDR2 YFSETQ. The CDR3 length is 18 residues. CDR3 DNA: TGCGCCAGCAGCTCCATCCCCCTGAACAGGGGGCGAATGGATGAAGCTTTCTTT. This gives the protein CASSSIPLNRGRMDEAFF.

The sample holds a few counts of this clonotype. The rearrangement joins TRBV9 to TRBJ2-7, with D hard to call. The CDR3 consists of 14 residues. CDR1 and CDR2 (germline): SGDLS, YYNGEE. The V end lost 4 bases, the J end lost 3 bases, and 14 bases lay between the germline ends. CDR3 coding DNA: TGTGCCAGCAGCCCCGAGACTTCATACTACGAGCAGTACTTC. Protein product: CASSPETSYYEQYF.

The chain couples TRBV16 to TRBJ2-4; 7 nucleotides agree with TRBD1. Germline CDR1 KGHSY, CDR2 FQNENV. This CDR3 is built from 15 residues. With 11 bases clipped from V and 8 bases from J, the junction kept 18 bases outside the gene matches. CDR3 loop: CAGTPTETGLDIQYF. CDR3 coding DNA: TGTGCCGGCACGCCAACGGAGACAGGGTTGGACATTCAGTACTTC.

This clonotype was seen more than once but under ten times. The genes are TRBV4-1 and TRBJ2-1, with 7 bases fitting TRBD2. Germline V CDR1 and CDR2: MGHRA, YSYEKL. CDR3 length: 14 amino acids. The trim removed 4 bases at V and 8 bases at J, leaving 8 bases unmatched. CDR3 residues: CASSLRTRFDEQFF. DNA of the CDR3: TGCGCCAGCAGCCTTAGGACTAGATTCGATGAGCAGTTCTTC.